The TCR beta chain described here comes from a study of OX40 agonist ivuxolimab in advanced cancers. Turning to the study itself: Each dose-escalation patient presented with hepatocellular carcinoma, melanoma, renal cell or head and neck cancer. The study, taken as a whole, reports: Those patients achieving a partial response at 0.1-3.0 mg/kg showed among the lowest clonal expansion.

As concerns this clone: Its antigen is currently unknown.

TCRdb's table, derived via immunoSEQ multiplex PCR, lists solely in-frame clones and lacks some. The table records roughly 24,000 clones, approximately 89% of them present only once. Germline V CDR1 and CDR2: SEHNR, FQNEAQ (reference sequence). This CDR3 has 11 residues. Trimming took 3 bases from V and 5 from J, leaving 5 bases between them. This clonotype originated in an adult with an advanced solid tumor such as melanoma, head and neck, liver or kidney cancer. V gene TRBV7-9 combines with J gene TRBJ2-7; D is unresolved. Sequencing used CD4+ or CD8+ T cells sorted from blood, obtained in a trial of the OX40 agonist ivuxolimab. The CDR3 DNA is TGTGCCAGCAGCTTGTACAACGAGCAGTACTTC. This encodes CASSLYNEQYF.